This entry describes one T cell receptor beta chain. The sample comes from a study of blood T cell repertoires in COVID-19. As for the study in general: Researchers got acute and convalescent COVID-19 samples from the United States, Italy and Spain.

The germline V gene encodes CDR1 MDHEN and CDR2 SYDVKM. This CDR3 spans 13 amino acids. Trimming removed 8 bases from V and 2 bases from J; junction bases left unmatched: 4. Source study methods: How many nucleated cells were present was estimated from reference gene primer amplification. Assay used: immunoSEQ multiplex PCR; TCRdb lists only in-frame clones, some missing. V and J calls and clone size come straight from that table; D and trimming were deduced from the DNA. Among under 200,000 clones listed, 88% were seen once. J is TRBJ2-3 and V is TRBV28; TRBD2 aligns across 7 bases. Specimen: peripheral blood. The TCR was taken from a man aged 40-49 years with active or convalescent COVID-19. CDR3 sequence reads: CASGTTPTDTQYF. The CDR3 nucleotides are TGTGCCAGCGGGACTACCCCCACAGATACGCAGTATTTT. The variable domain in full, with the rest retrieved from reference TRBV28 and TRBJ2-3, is DVKVTQSSRYLVKRTGEKVFLECVQDMDHENMFWYRQDPGLGLRLIYFSYDVKMKEKGDIPEGYSVSREKKERFSLILESASTNQTSMYLCASGTTPTDTQYFGPGTRLTVL.